The next 3 T cell receptor beta chains were all read from a single sample in a study of radiation and T cells in renal cell carcinoma. Time point specified: blood 2 weeks post-SBRT. Indicated treatment: 15 Gy SBRT to primary tumor, nephrectomy 4 weeks later. Profiled with immunoSEQ multiplex PCR; TCRdb holds only in-frame clones, not every one. In the table there are around 75,000 clones, about 81% of which are singletons. The specimen was blood, collected from a patient whose treatment included radiotherapy and nephrectomy. The source is a man in his 60s with renal cell carcinoma.

V usage is TRBV7-9 and J usage is TRBJ2-6; unclear D gene. V lost 3 bases to trimming and J lost 1 base, with 1 base between them. This CDR3 is 13 amino acids long. Germline CDR1 and CDR2: SEHNR and FQNEAQ (reference sequence). CDR3 sequence (DNA): TGTGCCAGCAGCTTTTCTGGGGCCAACGTCCTGACTTTC. Protein sequence: CASSFSGANVLTF.

For this clone: The same CDR3 is also encoded by other DNA sequences in this sample. The chain joins TRBV11-3 to TRBJ2-2; D gene unclear. Germline V gives CDR1 SGHNT, CDR2 YENEEA. Trimming stripped 4 bases from V and 5 bases from J, with 8 bases between. The length of the CDR3 is 13 residues. CDR3 loop: CASSSPRTGELFF. The CDR3, as DNA: TGTGCCAGCAGCTCCCCGAGGACCGGGGAGCTGTTTTTT.

The chain links TRBV28 to TRBJ1-2, with a possible D match to TRBD1 (5 bases). Per germline, CDR1 MDHEN and CDR2 SYDVKM. Trimming removed 2 bases at V and 2 bases at J, with 21 bases between. The CDR3 spans 18 residues. The CDR3 nucleotides read TGTGCCAGCAGTTTACTATTAAACGGGGCAGGGAGCAACTATGGCTACACCTTC. As protein: CASSLLLNGAGSNYGYTF.